At least ten counts were recorded for the clone carrying this TCR beta chain. The identical CDR3 is also encoded by other nucleotide sequences in the sample. With MiXCR, TCRdb reprocessed the PCR reads. The sample yields about 25,000 clones, 20% to 25% seen once. The entry originates in a study of metastatic and nonmetastatic thyroid tumors. Overall study context: Blood and tumor or nodule tissue repertoires from malignant and benign thyroid patients were compared.

No treatment of any kind had been given to any patient before thyroid surgery. The CDR3 totals 17 residues. Germline-derived CDR1 and CDR2 are DFQATT and SNEGSKA (reference sequence). Trimming removed 1 base from V and 4 bases from J; junction bases left unmatched: 7. Input material: blood. This TCR was recovered from a male donor with papillary thyroid cancer or a benign thyroid nodule (not recorded which). Some clones in this sample may be carry-over from other donors' samples. The genes are TRBV20-1 and TRBJ2-5; 15 bases are shared with TRBD2. For the CDR3, the DNA is TGCAGTGCTAGAGCCGGGACTAGCGGGGGGATGAGAGAGACCCAGTACTTC. This gives the protein CSARAGTSGGMRETQYF.